This T cell receptor beta chain is from a study of blood T cell repertoires in COVID-19 (dated by TCRdb to the early 2020s). In the study overall: Collaborator samples came from the United States, Italy and Spain and covered acute and convalescent phases of COVID-19. Where available, HLA class I and class II types were taken from metadata supplied by the sample provider and were not determined by assay-based typing. The material from the prospective study consisted of cDNA or gDNA derived from T cells, B-cell-depleted T cells, or PBMCs. A freely available public database, intended as a resource for researchers studying the immune response to SARS-CoV-2, is where the repertoires were released. Deeply sampled blood TCRbeta repertoires from subjects exposed to, actively infected with, or recovered from COVID-19 were included in the dataset. Nearly every sample came with metadata listing a de-identified subject ID, COVID-19 status, age in years and sex. The samples were drawn from the first 160 participants of the ongoing ImmuneRACE study and from 1,200 or so subjects provided by 6 global collaborators. Overall study outcomes, separate from this receptor: The amount of clinical and demographic metadata varied by source and participant and was provided uncurated.

Comments on this clone: The clone's antigen remains unknown. Nothing much larger sits one base from this clone, and base qualities are not available.

The immunoSEQ Assay, a bias-controlled multiplex PCR, was used to amplify TCRbeta CDR3 regions from genomic DNA. The published analysis was carried out like this. Within the assay, amplification of reference gene primers was used to estimate how many nucleated cells each sample contained. Sequence reads were collapsed and filtered to measure the absolute abundance of every unique TCRbeta CDR3 rearrangement. For each sample, productive Simpson clonality was calculated by taking the square root of Simpson's diversity index across productive rearrangements. Entries here come from immuneACCESS through TCRdb and include only in-frame sequences with V and J called. Some clones fail to appear in such tables; in the studies checked, an unresolved V gene covers under half of the shortfall, and the cause of the remainder is unknown. That table gives V, J and clone size, and the DNA gave D and trimming. For this sample the table gives about 310,000 clones, of which 89% were detected only once. The top ten hold over 8.5% of the sample.

Between the V and J ends, shortened by 3 bases and 1 base respectively, the junction contains 13 bases. Including the terminal cysteine and phenylalanine, the CDR3 comprises 16 residues. Here the CDR3 DNA is all that survives: 48 bases in frame from base 1. The germline V gene (reference sequence) yields MNHEY for CDR1 and SMNVEV for CDR2. Enrolling through a virtual design, the prospective study's participants ranged in age from roughly 18 to 89 years and lived across 24 United States geographic areas. Cohort assignment in the prospective study relied on participant-reported clinical history from a screening survey and a study questionnaire. ImmuneRACE Cohort 3 recovered participants were defined by two consecutive negative NP/OP PCR tests, healthcare professional clearance, or symptom resolution. Mobile phlebotomists in the prospective study collected whole blood, serum and a nasopharyngeal or oropharyngeal swab from every participant. Over a 2-month period, participants in the prospective study had the option of providing additional blood draws and questionnaires. Before DNA extraction, prospective study blood samples were shipped either frozen or at room temperature.

Recombination joined TRBV27 with TRBJ2-4, with the D gene too uncertain to name. This receptor was identified in a woman in her 30s who had recovered from COVID-19. Source material: PBMCs or T cells enriched from blood (not recorded which). The CDR3 corresponds to CASSLGSPMAKNIQYF. Read as DNA, the sequence is TGTGCCAGCAGTTTGGGCAGCCCAATGGCCAAAAACATTCAGTACTTC.